This T cell receptor (beta chain) was profiled in a study of cytomegalovirus exposure and HLA in healthy donors. Findings and caveats of the study: Later analysis placed DRB1 highest and HLA-C lowest in TCR association rates, which differed by HLA locus.

In the case of this clone: The target antigen is unknown.

The germline V gene encodes CDR1 SEHNR and CDR2 FQNEAQ (reference sequence). V was shortened by 3 bases and J by 9 bases, with 16 bases between the two germline ends. The CDR3 length is 14 residues. The PCR made use of 60 Vbeta and 13 Jbeta primers. The protocol was immunoSEQ multiplex PCR, while the TCRdb copy is restricted to in-frame clones and leaves out a portion. The table records about 150,000 clones, less than 85% of them present only once. This TCR derives from a middle-aged man in good health and CMV-seropositive. The source material was PBMCs. This chain uses TRBV7-9 with TRBJ2-3, with a weak D call TRBD2 (6 bases). The CDR3 region is CASSFGLAEGTQYF. CDR3 bases: TGTGCCAGCAGCTTTGGGTTAGCGGAGGGAACGCAGTATTTT.